A single sample is the source of the 27 T cell receptor beta chains below, sequenced in a study of control samples from healthy donors and cancer patients. Assay used: immunoSEQ multiplex PCR; TCRdb lists only in-frame clones, some missing. There are roughly 130,000 clones in the sample; around nine tenths occur only once, and 2% to 3% lies in the top ten. The sample consisted of blood. The origin of the receptors is a man younger than 35 in good health.

This clone was counted once. V and J are TRBV28 and TRBJ2-1, with D possibly TRBD1 on 6 matching bases. CDR1 and CDR2 from the germline V gene are MDHEN and SYDVKM. Trimming removed 6 bases at V and 7 bases at J, with 22 bases between. CDR3 length: 16 amino acids. As DNA, the CDR3 is TGTGCCAGCAGGGGGTTCGGGACAATTCCGGGGAATGAGCAGTTCTTC. Encoded protein: CASRGFGTIPGNEQFF.

This chain links TRBV5-1 with TRBJ1-2, with D possibly being TRBD1 (5 bases). Trimming stripped 4 bases from V and 2 bases from J, with 9 bases between. Germline CDR1 SGHRS, CDR2 YFSETQ. The CDR3 is 13 residues long. The CDR3 loop reads CASSPGDNYGYTF. The CDR3 region has the DNA TGCGCCAGCAGCCCGGGGGACAACTATGGCTACACCTTC. The variable domain in full, with the rest retrieved from reference TRBV5-1 and TRBJ1-2, is KAGVTQTPRYLIKTRGQQVTLSCSPISGHRSVSWYQQTPGQGLQFLFEYFSETQRNKGNFPGRFSGRQFSNSRSEMNVSTLELGDSALYLCASSPGDNYGYTFGSGTRLTVV.

The genes are TRBV14 and TRBJ1-5; D ambiguous. Germline lookup yields CDR1 SGHDN and CDR2 FVKESK. The CDR3 totals 13 residues. Trimming pared 1 base from V and 5 bases from J, leaving 6 bases between. Here the CDR3 DNA reads TGTGCCAGCAGCCAAGTGGCGGATCAGCCCCAGCATTTT. As protein: CASSQVADQPQHF.

V usage is TRBV5-1 and J usage is TRBJ1-1, with D possibly being TRBD1 (6 bases). Germline V gene sequence: CDR1 SGHRS, CDR2 YFSETQ. V lost 0 bases, J lost 0 bases, and 9 bases lay in between. This CDR3 spans 15 amino acids. The CDR3, as DNA: TGCGCCAGCAGCTTGGTTGGGGGCATGAACACTGAAGCTTTCTTT. It translates to CASSLVGGMNTEAFF.

V gene TRBV2 combines with J gene TRBJ1-2, with TRBD1 identical over 7 bases. CDR1 is SNHLY, CDR2 FYNNEI, per germline. The trim removed 5 bases at V and 7 bases at J, leaving 7 bases unmatched. This CDR3 has 13 amino acids. CDR3 amino acids: CASSRQGLGGYTF. The CDR3 DNA reads TGTGCCAGCAGTCGACAGGGACTTGGTGGCTACACCTTC.

The chain couples TRBV6-2 or TRBV6-3 to TRBJ2-5; 7 positions match TRBD2. The germline gives CDR1 MNHEY, CDR2 SVGEGT. This CDR3 has 16 residues. V lost 6 bases, J lost 5 bases, and 15 bases stayed unmatched. Here the CDR3 DNA reads TGTGCCAGCAGCCCTACGCGGGGGAGGGGCCAGGAGACCCAGTACTTC. This gives the protein CASSPTRGRGQETQYF.

The chain couples TRBV7-3 to TRBJ2-1; 9 bases line up with TRBD2. Germline values: CDR1 SGHTA, CDR2 FQGTGA. V shed 3 bases and J 6 bases; nucleotides not matched to a gene: 9. The CDR3 length is 16 residues. This CDR3 reads CASSFSPSGISNEQFF. For the CDR3, the DNA is TGTGCCAGCAGCTTCAGTCCTAGCGGGATTTCCAATGAGCAGTTCTTC. Looking up the rest from reference TRBV7-3 and TRBJ2-1 gives the full variable domain: GAGVSQTPSNKVTEKGKYVELRCDPISGHTALYWYRQSLGQGPEFLIYFQGTGAADDSGLPNDRFFAVRPEGSVSTLKIQRTERGDSAVYLCASSFSPSGISNEQFFGPGTRLTVL.

This chain joins TRBV5-4 and TRBJ2-7; the D gene is possibly TRBD2 (6 bases). From germline, CDR1 is SGHNT and CDR2 YYREEE (reference sequence). The V end was cut by 0 bases, the J end by 2 bases, with 12 bases between. The CDR3 extends over 15 amino acids. The CDR3 coding sequence is TGTGCCAGCAGCTTGGGGATCACGGGGGCCTACGAGCAGTACTTC. Translation: CASSLGITGAYEQYF. The full variable domain, rest sourced from reference TRBV5-4 and TRBJ2-7, is ETGVTQSPTHLIKTRGQQVTLRCSSQSGHNTVSWYQQALGQGPQFIFQYYREEENGRGNFPPRFSGLQFPNYSSELNVNALELDDSALYLCASSLGITGAYEQYFGPGTRLTVT.

This clone has only a few counts. The gene calls are TRBV9 and TRBJ1-2, with 9 bases lining up with TRBD1. V was pared by 4 bases and J by 4 bases, with 8 bases of the junction left unmatched. This CDR3 is built from 15 residues. Germline CDR1 reads SGDLS; CDR2 reads YYNGEE. The CDR3 nucleotides read TGTGCCAGCAGCCCACAGTCGACAGGGGGCTATGGCTACACCTTC. Protein product: CASSPQSTGGYGYTF.

The genes are TRBV27 and TRBJ2-7, with a tentative D call TRBD1 (6 bases). The CDR3 contains 14 residues. The germline V and J ends were trimmed by 1 base and 3 bases, with 10 bases remaining between them. Germline CDR1 MNHEY, CDR2 SMNVEV (reference sequence). In DNA form, the CDR3 reads TGTGCCAGCAGTTTATTTACAGGGAGCTACGAGCAGTACTTC. Translated, it gives CASSLFTGSYEQYF.

This sequence joins TRBV19 and TRBJ1-1; tentative D call: TRBD1 (5 bases). This CDR3 is 15 amino acids long. Germline CDR1 is LNHDA and CDR2 is SQIVND (reference sequence). The V gene lost 5 bases and the J gene lost 1 base, with 14 bases spanning the gap. The CDR3 sequence: CASSVQGLSNTEAFF. The CDR3 nucleotides read TGTGCCAGTAGTGTTCAGGGATTATCGAACACTGAAGCTTTCTTT.

The gene calls are TRBV28 and TRBJ1-6; the D gene is possibly TRBD1 (6 bases). This CDR3 is 15 amino acids long. Germline CDR1 MDHEN, CDR2 SYDVKM. V lost 4 bases, J lost 4 bases, and 11 bases lay in between. The chain's CDR3 is CASSSAGEYNSPLHF. The CDR3 DNA is TGTGCCAGCAGTTCGGCAGGGGAATATAATTCACCCCTCCACTTT.

The CDR3 nucleotides read TGTGCCAGCAGGTCCGGACAGGGGGCTGTCGATCAGCCCCAGCATTTT. Translation gives CASRSGQGAVDQPQHF. The gene calls are TRBV27 and TRBJ1-5, with 11 bases lining up with TRBD1. Germline V lookup: CDR1 MNHEY, CDR2 SMNVEV (reference sequence). Trimming removed 6 bases from V and 5 bases from J; junction bases left unmatched: 9. The CDR3 length is 16 residues.

This chain uses TRBV7-9 with TRBJ1-2; TRBD1 matches 7 bases. The V and J ends lost 2 bases and 4 bases, in that order; junction bases with no gene match: 7. The length of the CDR3 is 15 residues. Looked up from germline, CDR1 is SEHNR and CDR2 is FQNEAQ (reference sequence). CDR3 amino acids: CASSLHGQETYGYTF. The CDR3 DNA is TGTGCCAGCAGCTTACATGGACAGGAAACCTATGGCTACACCTTC.

The V gene is TRBV24-1, the J gene TRBJ2-3, with 8 positions matching TRBD1. The J segment lost 1 base and the V segment lost 9 bases, leaving 5 bases of the junction unmatched. The germline V gene encodes CDR1 KGHDR and CDR2 SFDVKD. The length of the CDR3 is 14 residues. The CDR3 here is CATGLDRGTDTQYF. The CDR3 DNA is TGTGCCACCGGACTGGACAGGGGCACAGATACGCAGTATTTT.

The chain carries TRBV6-5 and TRBJ1-2; D is perhaps TRBD1 (5 bases). Germline-derived CDR1 and CDR2 are MNHEY and SVGAGI. The CDR3 sequence is 16 residues long. V lost 2 bases, J lost 8 bases, and 21 bases lay in between. Here the CDR3 DNA reads TGTGCCAGCAGTTACATACAGGAGGCAGGGCCTTTGGGCTACACCTTC. Its translation is CASSYIQEAGPLGYTF.

The V gene is TRBV2, the J gene TRBJ1-3, with a weak D call TRBD1 (5 bases). CDR3 length: 15 amino acids. Germline assignment: CDR1 SNHLY and CDR2 FYNNEI. V was shortened by 5 bases and J by 1 base, with 12 bases between the two germline ends. DNA of the CDR3: TGTGCCAGCAGTTCTGGGGGGGTGTCTGGAAACACCATATATTTT. Its protein product is CASSSGGVSGNTIYF.

This clone was observed a single time. The CDR3 DNA reads as TGTGCCAGCAGTTTTGCCGGTGAGCAGTTCTTC. Translating it yields CASSFAGEQFF. The gene calls are TRBV2 and TRBJ2-1; D is unclear. Germline V gene sequence: CDR1 SNHLY, CDR2 FYNNEI. V was cut by 5 bases and J by 9 bases, with 8 bases left in between. The CDR3 sequence is 11 residues long.

J is TRBJ1-4 and V is TRBV6-5; TRBD1 matches 9 bases. The CDR3 contains 13 residues. V lost 6 bases to trimming and J lost 8 bases; unmatched junction nucleotides: 4. Looked up from germline, CDR1 is MNHEY and CDR2 is SVGAGI. In DNA, the CDR3 is TGTGCCAGCAGGACAGGGGGAGGCGAAAAACTGTTTTTT. Amino acids: CASRTGGGEKLFF.

The chain carries TRBV9 and TRBJ2-3, with 11 nucleotides matching TRBD2. The CDR3 spans 17 residues. Unmatched junction bases numbered 7, after V lost 4 bases and J lost 0 bases. Germline-derived CDR1 and CDR2 are SGDLS and YYNGEE. The CDR3 loop reads CASSTSGGGMSTDTQYF. The CDR3 DNA is TGTGCCAGCAGCACTAGCGGGGGAGGGATGAGCACAGATACGCAGTATTTT.

This rearrangement joins TRBV30 to TRBJ1-6; possible D gene TRBD1, 6 bases. The V gene's germline CDR1 is GTSNPN and CDR2 SVGIG (reference sequence). V was trimmed by 4 bases and J by 5 bases, leaving 9 bases between them. The CDR3 is made up of 13 amino acids. CDR3 in DNA: TGTGCCTGGAACGGGGGCAATAATTCACCCCTCCACTTT. Protein sequence: CAWNGGNNSPLHF.

The chain uses TRBV9 and TRBJ2-3; TRBD2 matches 15 bases. The CDR3 sequence is 17 residues long. Unmatched junction bases numbered 4, after V lost 0 bases and J lost 5 bases. In germline, CDR1 is SGDLS, CDR2 YYNGEE. As DNA, the CDR3 is TGTGCCAGCAGCGTAGGGGGACTAGCGGGAGGAGGAGATACGCAGTATTTT. Its protein is CASSVGGLAGGGDTQYF.

The V call is TRBV9, the J call TRBJ2-6; the D is unclear. Trimming removed 1 base at V and 0 bases at J, with 11 bases between. The CDR3 is made up of 17 amino acids. From germline, CDR1 is SGDLS and CDR2 YYNGEE. CDR3 amino acids: CASSVKDIYSGANVLTF. The CDR3 DNA sequence: TGTGCCAGCAGCGTAAAGGATATCTACTCTGGGGCCAACGTCCTGACTTTC.

The chain combines TRBV5-5 with TRBJ2-7, with D uncertain. V was clipped by 2 bases and J by 6 bases, with 9 bases between them. The CDR3 is 12 amino acids. Germline-derived CDR1 and CDR2 are SGHKS and YYEKEE (reference sequence). CDR3 sequence: CASSFLGSEQYF. The CDR3 nucleotides read TGTGCCAGCAGCTTTTTGGGGTCCGAGCAGTACTTC.

The chain is built from TRBV2 and TRBJ1-1, with TRBD1 as a possible D gene (5 bases). The V gene lost 1 base and the J gene lost 5 bases, with 14 bases spanning the gap. The CDR3 runs 15 residues. The germline gives CDR1 SNHLY, CDR2 FYNNEI. In DNA, the CDR3 is TGTGCCAGCAGTGAAGACCAGGGAAGGCGAACTGAAGCTTTCTTT. Its protein product is CASSEDQGRRTEAFF.

The chain recombines TRBV24-1 with TRBJ2-3, with 9 nucleotides matching TRBD2. Germline CDR1 reads KGHDR; CDR2 reads SFDVKD. The CDR3 loop spans 18 amino acids. Trimming took 7 bases from V and 2 from J; bases not matched to a gene: 15. CDR3 coding DNA: TGTGCCACCAGCGTTGGGGGGCGGCTAGCGGGACTCACAGATACGCAGTATTTT. It translates to CATSVGGRLAGLTDTQYF.

V usage is TRBV9 and J usage is TRBJ2-7; D is unclear. V was cut by 3 bases and J by 0 bases, with 13 bases left in between. Germline V gene lookup returns CDR1 SGDLS and CDR2 YYNGEE. The length of the CDR3 is 15 residues. The CDR3 loop reads CASSAQQSSSYEQYF. In DNA form, the CDR3 reads TGTGCCAGCAGCGCACAGCAATCTAGCTCCTACGAGCAGTACTTC.